A selection of T cell receptor beta chains follows, all from one sample in a study of blood T cell repertoires in COVID-19. Here immunoSEQ multiplex PCR was the method, and the copy in TCRdb shows in-frame clones only, minus some. The repertoire holds tens of thousands of clones, with around 88% as singletons. The sample was peripheral blood. These receptors were collected from a man in his fifties or sixties with acute or convalescent COVID-19. Each CDR3 is given with its conserved first and last residue.

v_call,j_call,cdr3_aa
TRBV5-1,TRBJ1-6,CASSLEGANSPLHF
TRBV7-8,TRBJ2-7,CASSSGQPGYEQYF
TRBV7-3,TRBJ2-3,CASSQFPGHTVRSTDTQYF
TRBV24-1,TRBJ2-1,CATSDLLAGDHNEQFF
TRBV21-1,TRBJ1-2,CASSKVTGDVDYGYTF
TRBV2,TRBJ1-5,CASSAPLRGLNQPQHF
TRBV4-3,TRBJ2-7,CASSQGIWETSSYEQYF
TRBV7-2,TRBJ2-3,CASRATGGEADTQYF
TRBV27,TRBJ1-3,CASSRGGPGNTIYF
TRBV18,TRBJ2-5,CASSPQGPETQYF
TRBV7-9,TRBJ2-2,CASSSYWRQGMSTGELFF
TRBV6-2/TRBV6-3,TRBJ1-1,CASSGLANTEAFF
TRBV29-1,TRBJ2-1,CSVLRSGGGYNEQFF
TRBV2,TRBJ1-5,CASSEGTGVQPQHF
TRBV7-2,TRBJ2-5,CASSLALARETQYF
TRBV9,TRBJ1-2,CASSEGLPGQGTYGYTF
TRBV30,TRBJ1-6,CAWSGTANSPLHF
TRBV4-3,TRBJ1-2,CASSLGGYGYTF
TRBV1,TRBJ1-4,CTSSQVGGSEKLFF
TRBV12-3/TRBV12-4,TRBJ2-7,CASGQATLYEQYF
TRBV10-3,TRBJ1-2,CAISVRWGQGRTNYGYTF
TRBV10-1,TRBJ2-2,CASSGRGNGELFF
TRBV10-3,TRBJ1-6,CAISEGPRGDGNSPLHF
TRBV2,TRBJ1-3,CASSTGDRGNTIYF
TRBV10-3,TRBJ2-3,CAISLEGVDTQYF
TRBV7-2,TRBJ2-2,CASSSGSHTGELFF
TRBV5-5,TRBJ1-6,CASSLSNSPLHF
TRBV30,TRBJ2-3,CAWSLGGTSTDTQYF
TRBV5-8,TRBJ1-1,CASTFAVNTEAFF
TRBV9,TRBJ2-3,CASSAVDTDTQYF
TRBV7-9,TRBJ2-3,CASSLIIGTSGDTDTQYF
TRBV3-1/TRBV3-2,TRBJ1-1,CASSQARTGNTEAFF
TRBV6-1,TRBJ2-4,CASSEVKLAATFGDF
TRBV4-3,TRBJ2-3,CASSQLGGGATDTQYF
TRBV5-6,TRBJ2-3,CASSPGTGLFTDTQYF
TRBV4-1,TRBJ1-1,CASSQLGLVIFTEAFF
TRBV27,TRBJ1-6,CASSSRQGNPRRSPLHF
TRBV10-3,TRBJ1-1,CATGQMNTEAFF
TRBV11-3,TRBJ1-5,CASSLDGGKAGEDQPQHF
TRBV19,TRBJ1-5,CASSVDRRGQPQHF
TRBV5-8,TRBJ1-1,CASSLEGGPGTEAFF
TRBV6-2/TRBV6-3,TRBJ1-2,CASSRGTGYTF
TRBV7-2,TRBJ1-5,CASSLGAGGGQPQHF
TRBV4-3,TRBJ1-3,CASSLGQGNTIYF
TRBV30,TRBJ1-6,CAGGAGTVHNSPLHF